The entry below gives a single TCR beta chain sequence along with its context. Germline CDR1 is SGHTA and CDR2 is FQGNSA. V was cut by 3 bases and J by 0 bases, with 5 bases left in between. There are 13 residues in the CDR3. Using immunoSEQ multiplex PCR, the repertoire was profiled, and TCRdb retains in-frame clones only, with some absent. The table lists about 210,000 clones, about 86% of them singletons. This entry is derived from a study of blood T cell repertoires in COVID-19. Overall study: From the United States, Italy and Spain came samples of acute and convalescent COVID-19.

This sequence joins TRBV7-2 and TRBJ2-5; D is undetermined. Sequencing input: peripheral blood. The sequence was obtained from a man aged 45-65 years with active or convalescent COVID-19. The CDR3 DNA follows: TGTGCCAGCAGCTTCGGGTACCAAGAGACCCAGTACTTC. This sequence encodes CASSFGYQETQYF.